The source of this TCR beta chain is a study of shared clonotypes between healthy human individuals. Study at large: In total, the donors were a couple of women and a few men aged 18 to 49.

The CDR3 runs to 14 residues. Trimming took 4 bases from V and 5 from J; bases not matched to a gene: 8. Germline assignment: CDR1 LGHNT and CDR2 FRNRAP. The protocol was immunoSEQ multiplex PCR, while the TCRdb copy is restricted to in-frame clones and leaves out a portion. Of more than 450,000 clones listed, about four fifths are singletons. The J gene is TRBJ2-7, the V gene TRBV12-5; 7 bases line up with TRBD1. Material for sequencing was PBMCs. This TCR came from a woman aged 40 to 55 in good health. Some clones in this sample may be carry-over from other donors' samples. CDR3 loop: CASGWKRGRDEQYF. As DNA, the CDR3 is TGTGCTAGTGGTTGGAAAAGGGGGCGCGACGAGCAGTACTTC.